Listed here is a single TCR beta chain. The source of the sample is a study of blood T cell repertoires in COVID-19. The protocol was immunoSEQ multiplex PCR, while the TCRdb copy is restricted to in-frame clones and leaves out a portion. The sample consists of 250,000 to 300,000 clones, over 80% of them appearing once. The ends lost 8 bases at V and 4 bases at J; junction bases unmatched: 19. Per the germline V gene, CDR1 is GTSNPN and CDR2 is SVGIG (reference sequence). The CDR3 spans 17 residues. The J gene is TRBJ1-2, the V gene TRBV30, with 10 positions matching TRBD1. The source material was PBMCs or T cells enriched from blood (not recorded which). This receptor was taken from a human donor in a cohort exposed to, infected with or recovered from COVID-19 (not recorded which). The donor label of this sample is uncertain. CDR3 sequence: CAGLNRDRGWGGYGYTF. DNA for the CDR3: TGTGCCGGACTAAACCGGGACAGGGGTTGGGGGGGCTATGGCTACACCTTC.